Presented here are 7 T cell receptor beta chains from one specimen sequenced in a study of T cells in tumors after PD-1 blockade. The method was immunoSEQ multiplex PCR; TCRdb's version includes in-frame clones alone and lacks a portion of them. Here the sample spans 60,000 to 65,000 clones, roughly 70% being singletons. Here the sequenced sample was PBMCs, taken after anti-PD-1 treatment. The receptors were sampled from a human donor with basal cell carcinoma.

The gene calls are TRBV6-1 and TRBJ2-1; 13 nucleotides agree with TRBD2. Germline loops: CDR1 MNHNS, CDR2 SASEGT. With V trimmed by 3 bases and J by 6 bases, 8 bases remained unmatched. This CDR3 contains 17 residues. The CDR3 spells CASSDRLAGGPSNEQFF. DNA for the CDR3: TGTGCCAGCAGTGATCGACTAGCGGGGGGACCAAGCAATGAGCAGTTCTTC.

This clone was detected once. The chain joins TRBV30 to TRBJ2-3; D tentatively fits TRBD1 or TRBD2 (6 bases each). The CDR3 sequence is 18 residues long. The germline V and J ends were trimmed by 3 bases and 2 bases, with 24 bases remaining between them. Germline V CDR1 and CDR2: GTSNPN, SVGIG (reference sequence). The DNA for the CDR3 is TGTGCCTGGAGCCTCAGTGGAGGGGGGCGCACGTCCACAGATACGCAGTATTTT. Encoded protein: CAWSLSGGGRTSTDTQYF.

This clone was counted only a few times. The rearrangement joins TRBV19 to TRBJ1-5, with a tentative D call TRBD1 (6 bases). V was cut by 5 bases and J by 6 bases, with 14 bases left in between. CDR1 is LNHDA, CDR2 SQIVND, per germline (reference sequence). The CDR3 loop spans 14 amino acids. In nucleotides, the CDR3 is TGTGCCAGTAGTCCGGACAGCCTCTTTCAGCCCCAGCATTTT. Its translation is CASSPDSLFQPQHF.

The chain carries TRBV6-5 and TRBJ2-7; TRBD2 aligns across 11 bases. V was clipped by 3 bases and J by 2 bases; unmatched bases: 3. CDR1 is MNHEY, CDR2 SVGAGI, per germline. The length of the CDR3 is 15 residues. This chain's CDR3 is CASSYGTSGTYEQYF. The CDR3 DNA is TGTGCCAGCAGTTATGGGACTAGCGGCACCTACGAGCAGTACTTC.

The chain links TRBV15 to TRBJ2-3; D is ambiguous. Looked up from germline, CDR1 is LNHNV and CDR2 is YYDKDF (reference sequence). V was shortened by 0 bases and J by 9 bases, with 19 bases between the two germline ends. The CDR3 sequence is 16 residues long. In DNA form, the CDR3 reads TGTGCCACCAGCAGAGATCGGTGGACCGCTCAAGCCACGCAGTATTTT. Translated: CATSRDRWTAQATQYF.

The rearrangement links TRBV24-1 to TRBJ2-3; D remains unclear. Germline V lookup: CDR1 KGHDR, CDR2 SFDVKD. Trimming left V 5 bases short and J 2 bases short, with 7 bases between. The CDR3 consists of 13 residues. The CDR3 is CATSVSFTDTQYF. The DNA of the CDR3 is TGTGCCACCAGTGTTAGTTTCACAGATACGCAGTATTTT.

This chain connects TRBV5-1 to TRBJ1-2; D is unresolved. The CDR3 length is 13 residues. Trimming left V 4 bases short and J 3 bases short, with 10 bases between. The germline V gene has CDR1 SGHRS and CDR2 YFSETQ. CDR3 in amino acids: CASSGQGYYGYTF. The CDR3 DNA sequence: TGCGCCAGCAGCGGGCAAGGGTACTATGGCTACACCTTC.